Below, 3 T cell receptor beta chains from the same sample are listed, as sequenced in a study of vaccination and CD4 T cells after COVID-19. Their antigen targets remain unknown. Treatment specified: approximately 9-day PBMC culture with coronavirus spike peptide pools or control peptides (ViraFEST assay). The assay that was used to sequence DNA from cultured CD4+ T cells was the Oncomine TCR Beta short-read assay. Each CDR3 protein is one row after TCRdb ran MiXCR on the PCR reads. Of about 20,000 distinct CDR3 sequences listed, roughly 45% are singletons. Sequenced material: CD4+ T cells from blood, cultured in vitro. These receptors all stem from a human donor who had recovered from COVID-19.

This clonotype was found a few times. The chain joins TRBV7-2 to TRBJ2-5; 7 positions agree with TRBD1. Germline trimming cut 5 bases from V and 7 bases from J; bases unmatched to any gene: 13. The V gene's germline CDR1 is SGHTA and CDR2 FQGNSA. This CDR3 contains 15 residues. The CDR3 sequence is CASSPQGTESGTQYF. In nucleotides, the CDR3 is TGTGCCAGCAGCCCGCAGGGGACAGAATCAGGGACCCAGTACTTC.

The chain is built from TRBV20-1 and TRBJ2-7; 8 positions agree with TRBD1. CDR1 is DFQATT, CDR2 SNEGSKA, per germline (reference sequence). The V and J ends lost 5 bases and 2 bases, in that order; junction bases with no gene match: 5. This CDR3 has 13 amino acids. CDR3 sequence reads: CSASLRGPYEQYF. The CDR3 DNA follows: TGCAGTGCTTCTCTCAGGGGGCCCTACGAGCAGTACTTC.

V is TRBV6-5 and J is TRBJ1-1; D remains unclear. Trimming removed 2 bases at V and 6 bases at J, with 19 bases between. Germline-derived CDR1 and CDR2 are MNHEY and SVGAGI. The CDR3 has 16 residues. The CDR3 protein is CASSYHSYPKEAEAFF. The CDR3 DNA reads as TGTGCCAGCAGTTACCACTCATATCCGAAGGAGGCTGAAGCTTTCTTT.